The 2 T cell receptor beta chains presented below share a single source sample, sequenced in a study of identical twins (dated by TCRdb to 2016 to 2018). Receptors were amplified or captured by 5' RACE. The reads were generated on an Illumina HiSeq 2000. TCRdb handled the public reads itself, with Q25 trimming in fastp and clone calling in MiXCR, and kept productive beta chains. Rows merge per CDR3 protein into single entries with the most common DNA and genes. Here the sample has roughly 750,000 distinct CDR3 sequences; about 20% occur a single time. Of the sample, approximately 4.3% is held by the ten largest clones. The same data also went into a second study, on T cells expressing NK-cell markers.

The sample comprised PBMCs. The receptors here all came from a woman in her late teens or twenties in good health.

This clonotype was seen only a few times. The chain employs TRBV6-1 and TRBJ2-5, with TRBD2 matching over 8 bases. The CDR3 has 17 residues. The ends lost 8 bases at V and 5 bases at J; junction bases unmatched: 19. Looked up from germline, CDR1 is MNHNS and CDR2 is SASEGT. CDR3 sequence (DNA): TGTGCCAGCGGCAGCGGGGGTACTAGACCCCCATGGGAGACCCAGTACTTC. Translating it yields CASGSGGTRPPWETQYF.

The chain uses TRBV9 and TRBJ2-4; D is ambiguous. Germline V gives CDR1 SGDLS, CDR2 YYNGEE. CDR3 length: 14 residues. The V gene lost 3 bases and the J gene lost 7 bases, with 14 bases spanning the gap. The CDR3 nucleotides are TGTGCCAGCAGCGCCCTTCTTGATAACAACATTCAGTACTTC. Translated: CASSALLDNNIQYF.